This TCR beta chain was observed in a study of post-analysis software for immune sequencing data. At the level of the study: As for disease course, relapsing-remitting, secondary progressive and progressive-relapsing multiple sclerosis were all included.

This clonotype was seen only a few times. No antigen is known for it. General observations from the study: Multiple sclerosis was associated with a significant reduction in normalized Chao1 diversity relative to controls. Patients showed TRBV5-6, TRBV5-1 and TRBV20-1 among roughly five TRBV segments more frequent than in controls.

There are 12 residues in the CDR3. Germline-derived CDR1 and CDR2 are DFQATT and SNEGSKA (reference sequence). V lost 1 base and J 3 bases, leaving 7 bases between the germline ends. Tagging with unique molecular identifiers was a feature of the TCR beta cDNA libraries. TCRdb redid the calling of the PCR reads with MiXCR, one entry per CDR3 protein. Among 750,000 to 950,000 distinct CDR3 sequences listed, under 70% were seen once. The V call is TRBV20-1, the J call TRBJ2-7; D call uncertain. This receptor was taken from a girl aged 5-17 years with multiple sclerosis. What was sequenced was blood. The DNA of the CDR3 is TGCAGTGCTAGAGTCTCGTACTACGAGCAGTACTTC. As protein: CSARVSYYEQYF.